The rows below give T cell receptor beta chains drawn from one sample of a study of Graves' ophthalmopathy and Graves' hyperthyroidism. Via MiXCR, TCRdb re-called the multiplex PCR reads, giving one row per CDR3 protein. Among over a million distinct CDR3 sequences listed, less than 45% were seen once. The sequenced sample consisted of peripheral blood or thyroid tissue (not recorded which). The receptors were sampled from an adult man with Graves' hyperthyroidism. CDR3s include the opening cysteine and the closing phenylalanine or tryptophan. The order of the fields is D gene, V gene, clone size, J gene, CDR3 DNA, CDR3 protein. The D gene is left open where the match is weak. The size field is filled for only some rows; it gives once, few, many or a size class.

NA	TRBV24-1	many	TRBJ2-5	TGTGCCACCAGCAAGGGAGAGACCCAGTACTTC	CATSKGETQYF
NA	TRBV2	many	TRBJ2-7	TGTGCCAGCAGTGAAGTCCAGGTCTTATACGAGCAGTACTTC	CASSEVQVLYEQYF
NA	TRBV6-6	NA	TRBJ2-6	TGTGCCAGCAGTTACTCGAGTAGGGTTGGGGCCAACGTCCTGACTTTC	CASSYSSRVGANVLTF
NA	TRBV20-1	NA	TRBJ2-2	TGCAGTGCTGCCCAGGTGTGGGGGACGAACACCGGGGAGCTGTTTTTT	CSAAQVWGTNTGELFF
NA	TRBV11-2	few	TRBJ2-7	TGTGCCAGCAGCTCCGCCGCCATCAGCTCCTACGAGCAGTACTTC	CASSSAAISSYEQYF
TRBD1	TRBV2	many	TRBJ2-5	TGTGCCATAGAGGACAGGGGGAACCAAGAGACCCAGTACTTC	CAIEDRGNQETQYF
NA	TRBV29-1	NA	TRBJ1-5	TGCAGCGTCCAACCCGGGGTAAGCAATCAGCCCCAGCATTTT	CSVQPGVSNQPQHF
NA	TRBV30	NA	TRBJ2-7	TGTGCCTGGAGCGGAGGGAGCTCCTACGAGCAGTACTTC	CAWSGGSSYEQYF
TRBD1	TRBV6-5	few	TRBJ2-7	TGTGCCAGCAGCCTACAGGGGATAATTACCTACGAGCAGTACTTC	CASSLQGIITYEQYF
NA	TRBV11-2	NA	TRBJ1-1	TGTGCCAGCAGCTTTTTCCCGGAAGAGGACACTGAAGCTTTCTTT	CASSFFPEEDTEAFF
TRBD1	TRBV2	many	TRBJ1-3	TGTGCCAGCAGATCAGGGGGCACCATATATTTT	CASRSGGTIYF
TRBD1	TRBV7-2	NA	TRBJ1-6	TGTGCCAGCAGCCACGGATCTCCGGGACAGGGGACACCCCTCCACTTT	CASSHGSPGQGTPLHF
NA	TRBV5-8	many	TRBJ1-1	TGTGCCAGCAGCTTGGCGGCGCCCACTGAAGCTTTCTTT	CASSLAAPTEAFF
NA	TRBV4-2	few	TRBJ2-5	TGTGCCAGCAGCCAAGTTTATAACAGGGTAGAGACCCAGTACTTC	CASSQVYNRVETQYF
NA	TRBV6-1	few	TRBJ1-5	TGTGCCAGCGGGGCCTCTGTGGATCAGCCCCAGCATTTT	CASGASVDQPQHF
NA	TRBV29-1	NA	TRBJ1-2	TGCAGCGAGGGGGGTGGCTACACCTTC	CSEGGGYTF
TRBD1	TRBV29-1	NA	TRBJ1-2	TGCAGGTCCCGGGACAGCTCTGGCTACACCTTC	CRSRDSSGYTF
NA	TRBV5-4	few	TRBJ2-7	TGTGCCAGCACCTACGGCATCTCCTACGAGCAGTACTTC	CASTYGISYEQYF
NA	TRBV2	NA	TRBJ1-2	TGTGCCAGCAGTAATACAGGGCTTTTTGGCTACACCTTC	CASSNTGLFGYTF
NA	TRBV6-1	many	TRBJ1-5	TGTGCCAGCACTGGAGGAGGAGGTAGCAATCAGCCCCAGCATTTT	CASTGGGGSNQPQHF
NA	TRBV10-3	NA	TRBJ1-1	TGTGCCATCGGGGGACTAGTCCCACCGAACACTGAAGCTTTCTTT	CAIGGLVPPNTEAFF
NA	TRBV29-1	NA	TRBJ1-1	TGCAGCGTTGTTCCGGGCTCGAACACTGAAGCTTTCTTT	CSVVPGSNTEAFF